The sequence of this T cell receptor beta chain was determined in a study of T cell repertoires in cytomegalovirus infection. Turning to the study itself: A matching HLA type, together with CMV infection, was signaled by public TCR beta signatures. Study results and caveats: Identification of carriers of CMV plus the relevant HLA was performed using cumulative public TCR beta family frequency. The response measured ex vivo was dominated by TCR beta clonotypes (HLA-C-restricted and CMV-specific).

This clonotype appeared a few times. Its matching antigen is unknown. V lost 3 bases to trimming and J lost 8 bases; unmatched junction nucleotides: 11. The germline gives CDR1 SGHRS, CDR2 YFSETQ. The CDR3 length is 15 residues. TCRdb re-derived calls from the reads in MiXCR, one entry per CDR3 protein. Seen here are 510,000 or so distinct CDR3 sequences, 26% observed once, and the top ten hold less than 15%. The sample was PBMCs. The source is a human donor in good health (CMV status not recorded). Some clones in this sample may be carry-over from other donors' samples. The chain employs TRBV5-1 and TRBJ1-1; 9 bases align to TRBD1. The CDR3 coding sequence is TGCGCCAGCAGCTCGGGGGGACAGGGTGGTTTGGAAGCTTTCTTT. It yields the protein CASSSGGQGGLEAFF.